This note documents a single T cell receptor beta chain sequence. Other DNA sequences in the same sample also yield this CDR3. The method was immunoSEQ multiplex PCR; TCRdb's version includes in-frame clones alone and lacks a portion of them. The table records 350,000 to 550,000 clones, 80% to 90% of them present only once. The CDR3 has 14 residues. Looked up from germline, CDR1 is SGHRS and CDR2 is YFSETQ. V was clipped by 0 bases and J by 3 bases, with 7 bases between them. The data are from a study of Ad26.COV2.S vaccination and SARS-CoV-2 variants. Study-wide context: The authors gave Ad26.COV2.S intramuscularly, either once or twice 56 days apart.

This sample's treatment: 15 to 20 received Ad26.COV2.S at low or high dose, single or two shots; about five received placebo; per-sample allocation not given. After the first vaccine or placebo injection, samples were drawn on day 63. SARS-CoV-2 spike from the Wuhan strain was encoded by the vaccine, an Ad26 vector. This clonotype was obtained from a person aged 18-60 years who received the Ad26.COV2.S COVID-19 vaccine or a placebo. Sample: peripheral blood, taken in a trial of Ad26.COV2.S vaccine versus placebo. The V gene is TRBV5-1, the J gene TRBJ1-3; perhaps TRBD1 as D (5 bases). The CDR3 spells CASSLGQGGNTIYF. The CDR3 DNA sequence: TGCGCCAGCAGCTTGGGCCAGGGTGGAAACACCATATATTTT.